This T cell receptor (beta chain) was captured in a study of control samples from healthy donors and cancer patients (dated by TCRdb to 2018 to 2021). This clone has a single count. There is no known antigen for this receptor. Per-base quality was not reported, and no clone a single base away is much larger than it. The library came from the immunoSEQ multiplex PCR assay. TCRdb obtained this table from immuneACCESS and retained in-frame rearrangements with V and J assigned. These tables miss some clones; where compared with another copy, unresolved V genes account for less than half of the shortfall, and the remainder is unexplained. Recorded for this sample are approximately 97,000 clones; 85% of them occurred a single time. 15% to 20% of the sample rests with the top ten. The CDR3 covers 15 residues, taking in both the cysteine and the phenylalanine. The sequence is cut down to CDR3 DNA, 45 bases in frame from base 1. CDR1 KGHSH and CDR2 LQKENI are derived from the germline V gene. V ends up 5 bases short and J 1 base short, with an unmatched junction base count of 5.

The chain links TRBV18 with TRBJ1-5, with 7 bases aligning to TRBD1. Sequencing was performed on blood. The TCR was taken from a man aged 30 to 39 in good health. The DNA is TGTGCCAGCTCAATAGGGGGCGCGAGCAATCAGCCCCAGCATTTT. Its protein product is CASSIGGASNQPQHF.